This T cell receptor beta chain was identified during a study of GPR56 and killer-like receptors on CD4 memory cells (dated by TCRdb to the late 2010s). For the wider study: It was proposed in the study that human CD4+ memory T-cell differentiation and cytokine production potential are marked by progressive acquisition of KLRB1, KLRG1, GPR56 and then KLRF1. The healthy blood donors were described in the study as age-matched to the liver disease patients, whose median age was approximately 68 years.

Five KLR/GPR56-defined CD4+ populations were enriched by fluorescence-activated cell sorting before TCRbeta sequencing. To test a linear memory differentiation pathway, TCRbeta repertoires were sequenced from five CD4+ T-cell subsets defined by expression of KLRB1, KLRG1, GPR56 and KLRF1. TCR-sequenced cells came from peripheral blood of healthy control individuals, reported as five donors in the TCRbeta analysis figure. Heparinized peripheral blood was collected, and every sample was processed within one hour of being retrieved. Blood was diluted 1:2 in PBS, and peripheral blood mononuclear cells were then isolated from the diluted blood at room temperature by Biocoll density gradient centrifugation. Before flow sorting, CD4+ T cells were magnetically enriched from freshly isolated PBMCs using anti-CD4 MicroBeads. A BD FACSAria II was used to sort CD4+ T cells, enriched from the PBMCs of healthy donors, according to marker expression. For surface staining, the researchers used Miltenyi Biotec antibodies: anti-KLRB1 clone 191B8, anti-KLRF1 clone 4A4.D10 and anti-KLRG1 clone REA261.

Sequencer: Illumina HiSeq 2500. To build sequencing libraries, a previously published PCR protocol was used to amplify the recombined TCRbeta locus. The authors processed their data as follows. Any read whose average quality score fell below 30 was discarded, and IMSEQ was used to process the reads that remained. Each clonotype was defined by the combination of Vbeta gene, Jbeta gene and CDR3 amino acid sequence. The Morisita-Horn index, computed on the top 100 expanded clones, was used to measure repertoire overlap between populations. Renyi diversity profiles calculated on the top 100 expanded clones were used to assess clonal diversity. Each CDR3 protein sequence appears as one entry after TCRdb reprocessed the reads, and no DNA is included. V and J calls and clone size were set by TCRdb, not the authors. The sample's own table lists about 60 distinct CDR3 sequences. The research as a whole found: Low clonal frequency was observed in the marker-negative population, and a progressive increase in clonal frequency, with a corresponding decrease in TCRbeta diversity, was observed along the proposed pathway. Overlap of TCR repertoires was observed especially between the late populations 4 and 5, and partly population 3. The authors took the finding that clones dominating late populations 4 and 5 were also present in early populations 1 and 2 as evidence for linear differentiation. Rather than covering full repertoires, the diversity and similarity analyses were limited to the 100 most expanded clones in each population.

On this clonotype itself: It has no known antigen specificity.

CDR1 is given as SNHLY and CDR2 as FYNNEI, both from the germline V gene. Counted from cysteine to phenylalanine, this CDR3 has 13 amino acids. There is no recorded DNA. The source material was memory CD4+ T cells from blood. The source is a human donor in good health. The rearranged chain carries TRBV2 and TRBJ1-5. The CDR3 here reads CASSEAEGGPQHF.